This T cell receptor (beta chain) emerged from a study of early T cells in non-severe SARS-CoV-2 infection. Overall study: Chains from this unsorted whole-blood bulk RNA could not be paired. Findings of the study overall: The study's VDJdb matching favored anti-spike CD8 responses and missed private and CD4 specificities.

Germline V gene data show CDR1 as DFQATT and CDR2 as SNEGSKA (reference sequence). J lost 4 bases, V lost 3 bases, and 1 base had no gene match. This CDR3 region has 12 residues. Attachment of unique molecular identifiers was made to individual cDNA molecules. In TCRdb, the 5' RACE reads were re-called with MiXCR into one record per CDR3 protein. The sample contains 52,000 or so distinct CDR3 sequences, under 8.5% of which appear only once. This clonotype has at least ten counts. Its antigen is currently unknown. The TCR sequence derives from an adult who was a healthcare worker with PCR-confirmed SARS-CoV-2 infection or an uninfected control (not recorded which). The sequencing here drew on whole blood, taken at baseline. The V and J genes are TRBV20-1 and TRBJ1-2; TRBD1 aligns across 8 bases. CDR3 protein: CSASGQGYGYTF. The CDR3, as DNA: TGCAGTGCTAGTGGACAGGGCTATGGCTACACCTTC.